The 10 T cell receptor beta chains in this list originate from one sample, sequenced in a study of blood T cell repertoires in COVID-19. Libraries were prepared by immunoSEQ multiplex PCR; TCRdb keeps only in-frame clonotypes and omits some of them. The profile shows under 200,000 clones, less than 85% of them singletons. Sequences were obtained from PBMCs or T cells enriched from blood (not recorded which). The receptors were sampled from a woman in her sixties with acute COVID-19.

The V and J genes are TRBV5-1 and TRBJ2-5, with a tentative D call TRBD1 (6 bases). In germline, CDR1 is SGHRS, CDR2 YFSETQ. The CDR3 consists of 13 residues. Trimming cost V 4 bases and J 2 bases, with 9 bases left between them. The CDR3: CASSQGPQETQYF. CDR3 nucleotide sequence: TGCGCCAGCAGCCAGGGGCCTCAAGAGACCCAGTACTTC.

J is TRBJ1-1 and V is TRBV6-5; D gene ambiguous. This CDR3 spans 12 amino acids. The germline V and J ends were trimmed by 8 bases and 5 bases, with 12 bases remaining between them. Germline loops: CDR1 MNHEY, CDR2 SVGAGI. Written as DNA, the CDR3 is TGTGCCAGCTCCTCTTGGGAGACTGAAGCTTTCTTT. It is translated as CASSSWETEAFF.

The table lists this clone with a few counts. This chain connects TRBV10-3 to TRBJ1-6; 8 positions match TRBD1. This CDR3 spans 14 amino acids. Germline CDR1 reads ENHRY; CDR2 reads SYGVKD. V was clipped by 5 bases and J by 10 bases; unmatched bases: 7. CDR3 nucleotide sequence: TGTGCCATCAGTATCAGGGGGCGCGAATCACCCCTCCACTTT. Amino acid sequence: CAISIRGRESPLHF.

CDR3 bases: TGTGCCAGCAGACTCACCGGGACAGGGGACGGCTACACCTTC. Protein: CASRLTGTGDGYTF. V usage is TRBV28 and J usage is TRBJ1-2, with TRBD1 matching 10 bases. The V gene end was trimmed by 6 bases and the J gene end by 8 bases; junction bases not matched to a gene: 9. Germline-derived CDR1 and CDR2 are MDHEN and SYDVKM. CDR3 length equals 14 residues.

DNA for the CDR3: TGTGCCAGCTCACCGCTCCGGGACAGGGGATCCAACTATGGCTACACCTTC. Encoded protein: CASSPLRDRGSNYGYTF. The J gene is TRBJ1-2, the V gene TRBV18; 10 positions match TRBD1. CDR3 size: 17 residues. Germline-derived CDR1 and CDR2 are KGHSH and LQKENI. J lost 2 bases, V lost 3 bases, and 9 bases had no gene match.

The CDR3 loop reads CASKSRGKGWDTQYF. The CDR3 DNA follows: TGTGCCAGTAAATCCCGCGGGAAGGGTTGGGATACGCAGTATTTT. This chain joins TRBV19 and TRBJ2-3; TRBD2 is a possible D gene (6 bases). The germline V and J ends were trimmed by 7 bases and 6 bases, with 20 bases remaining between them. The germline CDR1 and CDR2 sequences are LNHDA and SQIVND (reference sequence). The CDR3 extends over 15 amino acids.

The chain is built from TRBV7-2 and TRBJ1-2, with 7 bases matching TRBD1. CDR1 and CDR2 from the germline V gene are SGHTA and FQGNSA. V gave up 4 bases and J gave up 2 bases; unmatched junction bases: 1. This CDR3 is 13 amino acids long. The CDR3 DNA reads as TGTGCCAGCAGCTCAGGGGGGAACTATGGCTACACCTTC. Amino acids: CASSSGGNYGYTF.

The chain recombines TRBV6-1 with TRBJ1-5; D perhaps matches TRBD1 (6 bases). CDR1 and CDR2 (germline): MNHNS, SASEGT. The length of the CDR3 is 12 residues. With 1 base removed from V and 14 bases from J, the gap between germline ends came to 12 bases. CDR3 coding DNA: TGTGCCAGCAGTGAAGGGGGGACAAAGAAGCATTTT. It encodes CASSEGGTKKHF.

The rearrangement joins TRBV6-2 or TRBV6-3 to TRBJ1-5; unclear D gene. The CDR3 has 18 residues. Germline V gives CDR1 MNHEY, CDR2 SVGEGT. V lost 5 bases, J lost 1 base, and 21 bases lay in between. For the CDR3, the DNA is TGTGCCAGCAGTCGCCTTTCCAGACCCGCGGGGAGCAATCAGCCCCAGCATTTT. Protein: CASSRLSRPAGSNQPQHF.

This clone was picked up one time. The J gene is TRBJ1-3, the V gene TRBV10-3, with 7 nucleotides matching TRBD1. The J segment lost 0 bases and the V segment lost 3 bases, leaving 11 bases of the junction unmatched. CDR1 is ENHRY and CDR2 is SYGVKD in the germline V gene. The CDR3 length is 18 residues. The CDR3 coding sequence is TGTGCCATCAGTGATTCCGTGGACAGGACTTACTCTGGAAACACCATATATTTT. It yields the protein CAISDSVDRTYSGNTIYF.